These 6 T cell receptor beta chains were all obtained from the same sample, sequenced in a study of shared clonotypes between healthy human individuals. Clones were sequenced by immunoSEQ multiplex PCR, and TCRdb holds only the in-frame ones, with some missing. Of approximately 2.3 million clones listed, more than 80% were seen once; the top ten hold around 0.4%. Material for sequencing was naive CD4+ T cells from PBMCs. Noted subset: CD45RA+ positively selected. The receptors shown here come from a man younger than 35 in good health. Some clones in this sample may be carry-over from other donors' samples.

A single count supports this clone. V is TRBV12-1 and J is TRBJ2-2; the table assigns TRBD1, which was not confirmed against the DNA. TRBV12-1 is tagged as a pseudogene. The CDR3 consists of 16 residues. The CDR3 protein is CASSFPGQTNTGELFF. CDR3 nucleotides: TGTGCCAGCAGCTTCCCGGGACAGACGAACACCGGGGAGCTGTTTTTT.

This clone was seen once. The V and J genes are TRBV5-1 and TRBJ1-1; tentative D call: TRBD1 (5 bases). The V gene lost 5 bases and the J gene lost 1 base, with 21 bases spanning the gap. This CDR3 contains 17 residues. CDR1 SGHRS and CDR2 YFSETQ come from the germline V gene. For the CDR3, the DNA is TGCGCCAGCAGGTATCCGGGGACGACCGGGGAGAACACTGAAGCTTTCTTT. The encoded protein is CASRYPGTTGENTEAFF.

The genes are TRBV16 and TRBJ1-5; weak D call: TRBD1 (5 bases). Trimming shortened V by 4 bases and J by 2 bases, and 12 bases separated the two germline ends. The germline gives CDR1 KGHSY, CDR2 FQNENV. This CDR3 has 15 amino acids. The chain's CDR3 is CASSPWGQGNQPQHF. CDR3 bases: TGTGCCAGCAGCCCCTGGGGCCAGGGCAATCAGCCCCAGCATTTT.

The V gene is TRBV2, the J gene TRBJ2-3, with no clear D. Germline CDR1 and CDR2: SNHLY and FYNNEI. This CDR3 spans 14 amino acids. The V gene lost 0 bases and the J gene lost 2 bases, with 6 bases spanning the gap. CDR3 region: CASSEATNTDTQYF. The CDR3 DNA is TGTGCCAGCAGTGAAGCTACGAACACAGATACGCAGTATTTT.

The chain combines TRBV6-6 with TRBJ2-4; no definite D call. V shed 0 bases and J shed 6 bases, with 9 bases lying between them. Germline lookup yields CDR1 MNHNY and CDR2 SVGAGI (reference sequence). This CDR3 contains 14 residues. For the CDR3, the DNA is TGTGCCAGCAGTTACTCGGAACCATCAAACATTCAGTACTTC. It translates to CASSYSEPSNIQYF.

The chain employs TRBV11-2 and TRBJ2-5; 9 bases agree with TRBD2. The CDR3 runs to 18 residues. The germline CDR1 and CDR2 sequences are SGHAT and FQNNGV. Trimming removed 4 bases from V and 2 bases from J; junction bases left unmatched: 14. The CDR3 sequence is CASSSPPGTSRMQETQYF. DNA for the CDR3: TGTGCCAGCAGCTCACCCCCCGGGACTAGCCGCATGCAAGAGACCCAGTACTTC.